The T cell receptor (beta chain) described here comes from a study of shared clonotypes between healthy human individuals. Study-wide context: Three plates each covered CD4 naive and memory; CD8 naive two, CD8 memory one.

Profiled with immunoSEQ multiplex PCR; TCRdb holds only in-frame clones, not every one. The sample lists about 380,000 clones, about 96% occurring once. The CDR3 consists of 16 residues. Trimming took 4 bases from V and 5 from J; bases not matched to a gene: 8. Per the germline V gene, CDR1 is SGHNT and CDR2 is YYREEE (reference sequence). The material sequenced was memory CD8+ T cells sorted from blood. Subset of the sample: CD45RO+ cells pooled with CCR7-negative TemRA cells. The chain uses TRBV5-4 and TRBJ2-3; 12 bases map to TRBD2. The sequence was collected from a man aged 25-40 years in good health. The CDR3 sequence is CASSPVASGRGDTQYF. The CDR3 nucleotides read TGTGCCAGCAGCCCCGTAGCTAGCGGGAGGGGAGATACGCAGTATTTT. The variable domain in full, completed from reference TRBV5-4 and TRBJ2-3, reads ETGVTQSPTHLIKTRGQQVTLRCSSQSGHNTVSWYQQALGQGPQFIFQYYREEENGRGNFPPRFSGLQFPNYSSELNVNALELDDSALYLCASSPVASGRGDTQYFGPGTRLTVL.